This is a list of T cell receptor beta chains from one sample in a study of Graves' ophthalmopathy and Graves' hyperthyroidism. TCRdb re-derived calls from the multiplex PCR reads in MiXCR, one entry per CDR3 protein. The repertoire holds about 1.2 million distinct CDR3 sequences, with about 36% as singletons. The sample was peripheral blood or thyroid tissue (not recorded which). These receptors all come from an adult man with Graves' hyperthyroidism. CDR3s include the opening cysteine and the closing phenylalanine or tryptophan. Each record gives: CDR3 protein, CDR3 DNA, V gene, D gene, J gene, clone size. The D gene is left open where the match is weak. Clone size is not always given. Where it is, it says once, few, many or a class for expanded clones.

CASSIEGPNQPQHF	TGTGCCAGTAGTATTGAGGGACCCAATCAGCCCCAGCATTTT	TRBV19	.	TRBJ1-5	many
CASSQTGDSPLHF	TGTGCCAGCAGCCAAACAGGGGATTCACCCCTCCACTTT	TRBV9	TRBD1	TRBJ1-6	many
CATSRQGRGETQYF	TGTGCCACCAGCAGACAGGGGCGTGGGGAGACCCAGTACTTC	TRBV15	.	TRBJ2-5	many
CAISESSREPYEQYF	TGTGCCATCAGTGAGTCGTCTCGGGAGCCCTACGAGCAGTACTTC	TRBV10-3	.	TRBJ2-7	many
CASSQEPLLETQYF	TGCGCCAGCAGCCAAGAACCCCTTCTGGAGACCCAGTACTTC	TRBV4-3	.	TRBJ2-5	.
CATAGVGTATNEKLFF	TGTGCCACCGCCGGTGTAGGGACGGCAACTAATGAAAAACTGTTTTTT	TRBV15	.	TRBJ1-4	.
CSARDRTANQPQHF	TGCAGTGCTAGAGATCGGACGGCAAATCAGCCCCAGCATTTT	TRBV20-1	.	TRBJ1-5	many
CASSLEGSLSTGELFF	TGTGCCAGCAGCTTAGAAGGTAGCCTCTCCACCGGGGAGCTGTTTTTT	TRBV7-2	.	TRBJ2-2	many
CASSADRVSYTF	TGTGCCAGCAGTGCGGACAGGGTTAGCTACACCTTC	TRBV2	TRBD1	TRBJ1-2	many
CSAMGRNTGELFF	TGCAGTGCCATGGGACGGAACACCGGGGAGCTGTTTTTT	TRBV20-1	.	TRBJ2-2	many
CAIRSGQTWETQYF	TGTGCCATCAGATCAGGCCAGACCTGGGAGACCCAGTACTTC	TRBV10-3	.	TRBJ2-5	few
CATGTLYEQYF	TGTGCCACCGGGACACTCTACGAGCAGTACTTC	TRBV2	.	TRBJ2-7	once
CASSQVLGQETQYF	TGCGCCAGCAGCCAAGTACTCGGCCAAGAGACCCAGTACTTC	TRBV4-1	.	TRBJ2-5	many
CAIRTWDGSYNEQYF	TGTGCCATCAGGACGTGGGATGGCTCCTACAATGAGCAGTACTTC	TRBV10-3	.	TRBJ2-5	.
CASFDRGLLRDGYTF	TGTGCCAGCTTCGACCGGGGACTCCTCAGGGATGGCTACACCTTC	TRBV25-1	.	TRBJ1-2	.
CASSQDPPGGPRFEQYF	TGCGCCAGCAGCCAAGATCCGCCGGGAGGGCCGAGGTTTGAGCAGTACTTC	TRBV4-3	TRBD2	TRBJ2-7	.
CASSQDHPELRLQRSQYF	TGCGCCAGCAGCCAAGACCACCCTGAACTACGGTTACAAAGGAGCCAGTACTTC	TRBV4-1	.	TRBJ2-5	many
CASSKARGRAEAFF	TGTGCCAGCAGCAAGGCCAGGGGAAGAGCAGAAGCTTTCTTT	TRBV28	.	TRBJ1-1	.
CSVVDVPEAFF	TGCAGCGTTGTTGACGTACCTGAAGCTTTCTTT	TRBV29-1	.	TRBJ1-1	few
CASTLRTNSGNTIYF	TGTGCCAGCACCCTACGGACGAACTCTGGAAACACCATATATTTT	TRBV12-3/TRBV12-4	.	TRBJ1-3	few
CASSRQGTSGPYEQYF	TGTGCCAGCAGCCGCCAAGGGACGTCGGGGCCCTACGAGCAGTACTTC	TRBV6-5	.	TRBJ2-7	few
CASSQDWGDRGYEQYF	TGCGCCAGCAGCCAAGATTGGGGGGACAGGGGGTACGAGCAGTACTTC	TRBV4-3	TRBD1	TRBJ2-7	many
CSARDPWGLNTYEQYF	TGCAGTGCTAGAGATCCGTGGGGACTGAATACCTACGAGCAGTACTTC	TRBV20-1	.	TRBJ2-7	.
CASSFGGALYEQYF	TGTGCCAGCAGTTTCGGGGGGGCCCTCTACGAGCAGTACTTC	TRBV12-3/TRBV12-4	TRBD2	TRBJ2-7	.
CASSRASGGWYEQYF	TGCGCCAGCAGCCGAGCTAGCGGGGGATGGTACGAGCAGTACTTC	TRBV10-2	TRBD2	TRBJ2-7	few
CASSFRDRGSAFF	TGTGCCAGCAGCTTCAGGGACAGGGGATCAGCTTTCTTT	TRBV7-2	TRBD1	TRBJ1-1	many
CASSLTAPNSPLHF	TGTGCCAGCAGCTTGACAGCCCCAAATTCACCCCTCCACTTT	TRBV3-1	.	TRBJ1-6	few
CASGLSEPQHF	TGTGCCAGCGGACTAAGTGAGCCCCAGCATTTT	TRBV6-2/TRBV6-3	.	TRBJ1-5	few
CASSSHNPGLYGYTF	TGTGCCAGCAGCTCGCACAACCCAGGGCTGTATGGCTACACCTTC	TRBV7-2	.	TRBJ1-2	many
CASSGGGVSYEQYF	TGTGCCAGTTCCGGCGGAGGTGTATCCTACGAGCAGTACTTC	TRBV19	.	TRBJ2-7	many
CAIRDQGKLFF	TGTGCCATCAGAGACCAGGGAAAACTGTTTTTT	TRBV10-3	.	TRBJ1-4	many
CASSLVGTRNTEAFF	TGTGCCAGCAGTTTAGTAGGGACAAGGAACACTGAAGCTTTCTTT	TRBV12-3/TRBV12-4	.	TRBJ1-1	many
CASSRNGREDEKLFF	TGTGCCAGCAGCCGCAATGGCAGGGAAGATGAAAAACTGTTTTTT	TRBV7-2	.	TRBJ1-4	many
CASRRVDETQYF	TGTGCCAGCAGGAGGGTGGATGAGACCCAGTACTTC	TRBV7-2	.	TRBJ2-5	many
CAVKVGRSTEAFF	TGTGCCGTCAAGGTGGGGAGATCCACTGAAGCTTTCTTT	TRBV10-3	.	TRBJ1-1	.
CSAGEKGNQPQHF	TGCAGCGCCGGGGAAAAGGGCAATCAGCCCCAGCATTTT	TRBV29-1	.	TRBJ1-5	.
CAISDLAGNEQYF	TGTGCCATCAGTGACCTAGCGGGGAACGAGCAGTACTTC	TRBV10-3	TRBD2	TRBJ2-7	.
CASSEMAAEQYF	TGTGCCAGCAGTGAAATGGCAGCCGAGCAGTACTTC	TRBV2	.	TRBJ2-7	many
CASSLPGEVGYTF	TGCGCCAGCAGCTTGCCAGGGGAGGTTGGCTACACCTTC	TRBV5-1	.	TRBJ1-2	few
CASSMQWQGNSPLHF	TGTGCCAGTAGTATGCAGTGGCAGGGGAACTCACCCCTCCACTTT	TRBV19	.	TRBJ1-6	many
CASHPVGPAYEQYF	TGCGCCAGCCATCCAGTCGGCCCAGCCTACGAGCAGTACTTC	TRBV5-1	.	TRBJ2-7	.
CASSKGSVGTEAFF	TGTGCCAGCAGTAAGGGGAGTGTGGGCACTGAAGCTTTCTTT	TRBV28	.	TRBJ1-1	many
CASSSGTGYSYEQYF	TGCGCCAGCAGCTCCGGGACAGGATACTCCTACGAGCAGTACTTC	TRBV5-1	TRBD1	TRBJ2-7	few
CASTAKEGLHLYEQYF	TGTGCCAGCACCGCAAAAGAGGGGCTTCACCTCTACGAGCAGTACTTC	TRBV7-9	.	TRBJ2-7	many
CASSQDKQGPYEQYF	TGCGCCAGCAGCCAAGATAAGCAGGGCCCCTACGAGCAGTACTTC	TRBV4-3	.	TRBJ2-7	few
CATRDRGRSNQPQHF	TGTGCCACCCGGGACAGGGGGCGAAGCAATCAGCCCCAGCATTTT	TRBV10-3	TRBD1	TRBJ1-5	once
CASRSTSYSPLHF	TGTGCCAGCAGGTCCACCAGTTATTCACCCCTCCACTTT	TRBV13	.	TRBJ1-6	many